The clone carrying this T cell receptor beta chain was counted once. This specimen comes from a study of shared clonotypes between healthy human individuals. Profiling relied on immunoSEQ multiplex PCR, and the TCRdb table lists in-frame clones only, not all of them. The table has hundreds of thousands of clones, 85% to 95% seen once. Naive CD8 cells lacked CD45RO, underwent positive selection for CCR7 and left out terminally differentiated effector memory CD45RA+ cells. This CDR3 region has 16 residues. CDR1 MDHEN and CDR2 SYDVKM come from the germline V gene. J lost 4 bases, V lost 4 bases, and 9 bases had no gene match.

The V gene is TRBV28, the J gene TRBJ2-2, with 7 bases that match TRBD2. Sequences were obtained from naive CD8+ T cells sorted from blood. The sequence came from a woman in her twenties or thirties in good health. The CDR3, as DNA: TGTGCCAGCAGTTGGGTGGGAGGGGAAGGCACCGGGGAGCTGTTTTTT. It yields the protein CASSWVGGEGTGELFF.